A selection of T cell receptor beta chains follows, all from one sample in a study of T cell responses to AZD1222 COVID-19 vaccine. The assay was immunoSEQ multiplex PCR, and TCRdb's table has in-frame clones only and misses some. The sample records approximately 140,000 clones, roughly 91% being singletons. Material: peripheral blood, obtained on day 0 of AZD1222 vaccination. The receptors derive from an adult in good health. Each CDR3 is given with its conserved first and last residue. A D gene is named only where the DNA matches it firmly.

J gene	CDR3 length	V gene	D gene	CDR3 protein
TRBJ2-6	15	TRBV29-1	-	CSVDVGNSGANVLTF
TRBJ1-4	14	TRBV2	-	CASKGEGTNEKLFF
TRBJ2-5	17	TRBV14	TRBD2	CASSQDRTSEPIGTQYF
TRBJ1-1	12	TRBV5-4	-	CASSLVNTEAFF
TRBJ1-1	10	TRBV2	TRBD1	CASSLTGPSF
TRBJ1-2	14	TRBV6-5	-	CASSYSLPDYGYTF
TRBJ1-1	13	TRBV19	-	CASSLLGNTEAFF
TRBJ1-5	14	TRBV6-4	TRBD1	CASSRDSSNQPQHF
TRBJ2-1	15	TRBV27	TRBD2	CAIRALGLAETEQFF
TRBJ2-7	13	TRBV2	TRBD1	CASIGQGHYEQYF
TRBJ2-3	13	TRBV19	-	CASSIIGSDTQYF
TRBJ1-5	18	TRBV2	TRBD1	CASSDDFRVKGGGQPQHF